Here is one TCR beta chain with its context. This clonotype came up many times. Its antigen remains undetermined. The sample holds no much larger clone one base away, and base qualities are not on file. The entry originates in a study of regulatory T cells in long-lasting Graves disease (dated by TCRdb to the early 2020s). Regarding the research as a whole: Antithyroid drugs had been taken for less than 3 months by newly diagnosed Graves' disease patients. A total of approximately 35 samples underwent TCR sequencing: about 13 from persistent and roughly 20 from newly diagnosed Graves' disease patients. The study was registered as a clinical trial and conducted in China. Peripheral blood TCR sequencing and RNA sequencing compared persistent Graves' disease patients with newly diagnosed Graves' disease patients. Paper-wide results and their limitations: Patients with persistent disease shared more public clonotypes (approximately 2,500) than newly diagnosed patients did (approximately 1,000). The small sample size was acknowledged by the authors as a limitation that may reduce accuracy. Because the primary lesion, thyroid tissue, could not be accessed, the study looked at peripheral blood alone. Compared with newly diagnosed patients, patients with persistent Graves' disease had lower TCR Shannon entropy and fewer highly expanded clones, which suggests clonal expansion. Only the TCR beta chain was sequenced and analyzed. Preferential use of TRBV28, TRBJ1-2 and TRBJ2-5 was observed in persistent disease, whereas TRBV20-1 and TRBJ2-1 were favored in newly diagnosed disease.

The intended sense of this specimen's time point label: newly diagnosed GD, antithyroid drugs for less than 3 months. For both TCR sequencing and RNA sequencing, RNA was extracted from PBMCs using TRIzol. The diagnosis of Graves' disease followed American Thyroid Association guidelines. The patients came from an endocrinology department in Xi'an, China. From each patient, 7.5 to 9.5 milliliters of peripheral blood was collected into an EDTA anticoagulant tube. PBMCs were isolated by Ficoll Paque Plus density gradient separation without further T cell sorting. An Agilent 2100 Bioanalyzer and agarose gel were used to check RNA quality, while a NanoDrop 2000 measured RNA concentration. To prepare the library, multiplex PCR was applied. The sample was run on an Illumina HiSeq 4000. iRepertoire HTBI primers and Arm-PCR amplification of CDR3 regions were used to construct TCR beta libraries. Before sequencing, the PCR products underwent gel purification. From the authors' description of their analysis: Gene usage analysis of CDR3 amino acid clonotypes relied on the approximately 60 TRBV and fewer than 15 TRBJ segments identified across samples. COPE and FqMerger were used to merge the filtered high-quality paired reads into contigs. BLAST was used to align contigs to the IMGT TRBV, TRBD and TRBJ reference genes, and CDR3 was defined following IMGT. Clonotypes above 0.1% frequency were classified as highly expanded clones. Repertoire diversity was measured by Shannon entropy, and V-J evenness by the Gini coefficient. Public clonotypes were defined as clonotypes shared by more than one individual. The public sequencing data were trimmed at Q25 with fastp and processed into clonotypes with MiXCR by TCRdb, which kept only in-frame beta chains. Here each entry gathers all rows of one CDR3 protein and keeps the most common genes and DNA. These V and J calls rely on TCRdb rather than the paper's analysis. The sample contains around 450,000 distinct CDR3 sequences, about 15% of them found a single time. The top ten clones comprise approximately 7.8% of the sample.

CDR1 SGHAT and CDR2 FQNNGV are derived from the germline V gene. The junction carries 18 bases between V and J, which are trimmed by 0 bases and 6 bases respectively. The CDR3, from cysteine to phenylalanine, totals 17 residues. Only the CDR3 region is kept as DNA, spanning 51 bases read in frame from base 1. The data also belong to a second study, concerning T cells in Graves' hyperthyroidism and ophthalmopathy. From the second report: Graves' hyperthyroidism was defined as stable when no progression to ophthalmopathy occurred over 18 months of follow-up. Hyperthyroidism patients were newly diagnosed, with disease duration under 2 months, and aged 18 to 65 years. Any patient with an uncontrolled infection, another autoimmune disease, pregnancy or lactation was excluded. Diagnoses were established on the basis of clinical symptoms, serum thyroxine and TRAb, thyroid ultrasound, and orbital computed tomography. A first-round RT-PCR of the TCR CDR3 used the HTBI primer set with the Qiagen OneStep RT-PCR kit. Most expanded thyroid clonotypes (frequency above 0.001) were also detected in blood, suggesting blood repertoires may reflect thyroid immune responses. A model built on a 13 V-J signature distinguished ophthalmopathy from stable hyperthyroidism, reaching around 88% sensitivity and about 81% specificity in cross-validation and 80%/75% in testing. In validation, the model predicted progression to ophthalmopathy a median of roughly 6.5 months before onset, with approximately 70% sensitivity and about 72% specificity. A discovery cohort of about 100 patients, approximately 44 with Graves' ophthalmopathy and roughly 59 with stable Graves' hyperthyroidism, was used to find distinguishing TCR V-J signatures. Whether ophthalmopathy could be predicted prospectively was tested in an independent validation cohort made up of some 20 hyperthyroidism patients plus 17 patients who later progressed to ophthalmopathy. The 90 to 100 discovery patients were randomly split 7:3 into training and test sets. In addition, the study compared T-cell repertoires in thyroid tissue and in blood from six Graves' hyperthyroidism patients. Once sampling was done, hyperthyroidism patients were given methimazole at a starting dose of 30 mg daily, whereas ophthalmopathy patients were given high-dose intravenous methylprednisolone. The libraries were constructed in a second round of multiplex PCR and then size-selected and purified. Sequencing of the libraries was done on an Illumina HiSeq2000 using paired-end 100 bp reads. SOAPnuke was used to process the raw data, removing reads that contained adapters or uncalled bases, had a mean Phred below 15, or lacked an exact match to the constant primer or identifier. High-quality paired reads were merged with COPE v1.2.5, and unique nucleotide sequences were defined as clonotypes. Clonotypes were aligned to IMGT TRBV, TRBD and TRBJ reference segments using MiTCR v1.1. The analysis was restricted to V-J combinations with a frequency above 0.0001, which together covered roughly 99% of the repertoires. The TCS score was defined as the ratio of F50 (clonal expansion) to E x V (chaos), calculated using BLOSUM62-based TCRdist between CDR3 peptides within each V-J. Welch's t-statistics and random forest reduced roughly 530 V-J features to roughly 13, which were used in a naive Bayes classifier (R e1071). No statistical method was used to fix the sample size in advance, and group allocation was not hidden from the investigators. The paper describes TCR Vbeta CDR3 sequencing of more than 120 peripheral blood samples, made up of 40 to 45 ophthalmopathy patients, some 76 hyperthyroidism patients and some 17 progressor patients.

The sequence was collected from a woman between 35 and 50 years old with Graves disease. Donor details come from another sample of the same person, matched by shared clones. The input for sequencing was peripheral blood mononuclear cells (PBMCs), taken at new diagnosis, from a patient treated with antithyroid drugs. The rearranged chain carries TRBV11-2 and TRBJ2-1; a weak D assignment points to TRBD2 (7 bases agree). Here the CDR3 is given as CASSLEIQGGPLNEQFF. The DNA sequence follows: TGTGCCAGCAGCTTAGAGATACAGGGAGGGCCCCTCAATGAGCAGTTCTTC.